Shown below are 27 T cell receptor beta chains from a single sample sequenced in a study of blood T cells in healthy people across ages. For the second PCR, which ran for roughly 6 to 12 cycles, a sample-barcoded 5' primer and a J-beta primer mix were used. TCRdb re-derived calls from the 5' RACE reads in MiXCR, one entry per CDR3 protein. The sample holds 700,000 to 800,000 distinct CDR3 sequences; 40% to 45% are singletons and the top ten take 20% to 25%. What was sequenced was blood. The receptors originated from a woman aged 55-75 years in good health.

This clonotype was seen at least ten times. V is TRBV11-2 and J is TRBJ2-1; TRBD2 matches at 7 bases. The CDR3 is 15 amino acids. Losses at the gene ends were 1 base for V and 6 bases for J; bases not matched to a gene: 6. From germline, CDR1 is SGHAT and CDR2 FQNNGV. Written as DNA, the CDR3 is TGTGCCAGCAGCTTAGGCGGGAGCCGGAGCAATGAGCAGTTCTTC. As protein: CASSLGGSRSNEQFF.

The genes are TRBV5-5 and TRBJ2-5; 10 bases line up with TRBD2. The CDR3 is 18 residues long. The J segment lost 0 bases and the V segment lost 1 base, leaving 9 bases of the junction unmatched. Germline V lookup: CDR1 SGHKS, CDR2 YYEKEE (reference sequence). CDR3 sequence: CASSLLTAGGGYQETQYF. The CDR3 DNA reads TGTGCCAGCAGCTTGTTGACAGCGGGAGGGGGGTACCAAGAGACCCAGTACTTC.

This clonotype has only a few counts. The V call is TRBV12-5, the J call TRBJ2-3; D is unclear. The CDR3 is made up of 11 amino acids. Germline V CDR1 and CDR2: LGHNT, FRNRAP. Trimming took 6 bases from V and 2 from J, leaving 3 bases between them. The CDR3 protein is CASGLTDTQYF. In DNA, the CDR3 is TGTGCTAGTGGCCTCACAGATACGCAGTATTTT.

This clonotype has a single count. The chain couples TRBV5-5 to TRBJ2-7; D possibly corresponds to TRBD1 (6 bases). This CDR3 spans 15 amino acids. Germline V gene sequence: CDR1 SGHKS, CDR2 YYEKEE (reference sequence). V lost 0 bases to trimming and J lost 2 bases, with 12 bases between them. The CDR3 is CASSLGQGFTYEQYF. The CDR3 DNA is TGTGCCAGCAGCTTGGGGCAGGGGTTCACCTACGAGCAGTACTTC.

The chain uses TRBV20-1 and TRBJ2-4; the D gene is possibly TRBD1 (5 bases). From germline, CDR1 is DFQATT and CDR2 SNEGSKA (reference sequence). The CDR3 covers 15 residues. Trimming took 7 bases from V and 8 from J, leaving 24 bases between them. The CDR3 protein is CSVKDEGHASDIQYF. CDR3 DNA sequence: TGCAGTGTTAAGGACGAAGGACACGCGTCGGACATTCAGTACTTC.

The J gene is TRBJ2-3, the V gene TRBV20-1, with 7 nucleotides matching TRBD2. The CDR3 is 15 amino acids. The J segment lost 0 bases and the V segment lost 3 bases, leaving 6 bases of the junction unmatched. Germline V gene sequence: CDR1 DFQATT, CDR2 SNEGSKA (reference sequence). CDR3 in amino acids: CSARSSGTSTDTQYF. CDR3 DNA: TGCAGTGCTAGGTCTAGCGGAACTAGCACAGATACGCAGTATTTT.

In this sample, this clonotype turned up many times. The V gene is TRBV5-1, the J gene TRBJ1-2, with TRBD1 matching over 8 bases. CDR1 and CDR2 from the germline V gene are SGHRS and YFSETQ. J lost 6 bases, V lost 5 bases, and 0 bases had no gene match. This CDR3 region has 11 residues. The CDR3: CASRDRDGYTF. CDR3 sequence (DNA): TGCGCCAGCAGGGACAGGGATGGCTACACCTTC.

The chain employs TRBV7-9 and TRBJ1-1; weak D call: TRBD1 (6 bases). CDR1 and CDR2 from the germline V gene are SEHNR and FQNEAQ (reference sequence). The CDR3 runs to 16 residues. Between the trimmed V and J ends, which lost 0 bases and 4 bases, there was a span of 15 bases. The CDR3 DNA follows: TGTGCCAGCAGCTTAGCGCAGGGGAGGGGAGGCACTGAAGCTTTCTTT. Its translation is CASSLAQGRGGTEAFF.

The V and J genes are TRBV7-2 and TRBJ2-3, with 7 bases aligning to TRBD1. V dropped 10 bases and J dropped 0; count of bases not matched to a gene: 10. The CDR3 sequence is 15 residues long. Germline V gives CDR1 SGHTA, CDR2 FQGNSA. CDR3 amino acids: CATKGATTSTDTQYF. For the CDR3, the DNA is TGTGCCACCAAGGGGGCTACTACTAGCACAGATACGCAGTATTTT.

The table lists this clonotype with many counts. The CDR3 here is CASNRGGYEQYF. The CDR3 nucleotides read TGTGCCAGCAATCGCGGCGGATACGAGCAGTACTTC. The V call is TRBV12-3 or TRBV12-4, the J call TRBJ2-7; D is unclear. The CDR3 contains 12 residues. V lost 7 bases to trimming and J lost 4 bases, with 11 bases between them.

V and J are TRBV5-1 and TRBJ2-1; D possibly matches TRBD1 or TRBD2 (5 bases each). V was cut by 1 base and J by 12 bases, with 11 bases left in between. Germline-derived CDR1 and CDR2 are SGHRS and YFSETQ. The CDR3 consists of 12 residues. The CDR3 loop is CASSLPGPSQFF. As DNA, the CDR3 is TGCGCCAGCAGCTTGCCGGGACCTTCGCAGTTCTTC.

This clonotype was counted many times. This chain joins TRBV7-2 and TRBJ1-2, with 9 nucleotides matching TRBD1. The CDR3 has 14 residues. CDR1 and CDR2 from the germline V gene are SGHTA and FQGNSA. J gave up 7 bases and V 5 bases, and 8 bases lay outside the gene matches. The CDR3 DNA follows: TGTGCCAGCAGCCACGGACAGGGGTCGTCTGGCTACACCTTC. This sequence encodes CASSHGQGSSGYTF.

The chain recombines TRBV3-1 with TRBJ2-5; a weak D match, TRBD1 (6 bases). Germline CDR1 reads LGHDT; CDR2 reads YNNKEL (reference sequence). There are 15 residues in the CDR3. The germline V and J ends were trimmed by 6 bases and 11 bases, with 25 bases remaining between them. DNA of the CDR3: TGTGCCAGCAGACGGACAGCTATTGAACCCAATGAGCAGTACTTC. This encodes CASRRTAIEPNEQYF.

This clonotype was seen a few times. This chain connects TRBV28 to TRBJ2-3; 10 bases align to TRBD2. With V trimmed by 5 bases and J by 6 bases, 11 bases remained unmatched. From germline, CDR1 is MDHEN and CDR2 SYDVKM. The CDR3 spans 16 residues. CDR3 sequence reads: CASSPILAGEADTQYF. CDR3 coding DNA: TGTGCCAGCAGTCCCATTCTAGCGGGAGAGGCGGATACGCAGTATTTT.

The rearrangement joins TRBV3-1 to TRBJ1-1, with no clear D. Germline V gene data show CDR1 as LGHDT and CDR2 as YNNKEL (reference sequence). CDR3 size: 12 residues. V was cut by 7 bases and J by 8 bases, with 14 bases left in between. This CDR3 is CASKELSGEAFF. Here the CDR3 DNA reads TGTGCCAGCAAGGAATTGTCAGGCGAAGCTTTCTTT. The full variable domain, completed using reference TRBV3-1 and TRBJ1-1, is DTAVSQTPKYLVTQMGNDKSIKCEQNLGHDTMYWYKQDSKKFLKIMFSYNNKELIINETVPNRFSPKSPDKAHLNLHINSLELGDSAVYFCASKELSGEAFFGQGTRLTVV.

The rearrangement uses TRBV28 and TRBJ2-3, with unresolved D. V was shortened by 3 bases and J by 6 bases, with 16 bases between the two germline ends. Germline CDR1 MDHEN, CDR2 SYDVKM. CDR3 length equals 15 residues. CDR3 sequence: CASSLGGRMVDTQYF. The CDR3 DNA reads as TGTGCCAGCAGTTTGGGTGGACGCATGGTGGATACGCAGTATTTT.

The chain links TRBV27 to TRBJ1-1, with 9 bases matching TRBD1. The ends lost 6 bases at V and 0 bases at J; junction bases unmatched: 8. CDR1 and CDR2 (germline): MNHEY, SMNVEV (reference sequence). There are 16 residues in the CDR3. CDR3 coding DNA: TGTGCCAGCAGAGGACAGGGGAGTCTCATGAACACTGAAGCTTTCTTT. Translation gives CASRGQGSLMNTEAFF.

The V gene is TRBV20-1, the J gene TRBJ2-7; D is ambiguous. The CDR3 sequence is 16 residues long. Germline CDR1 and CDR2: DFQATT and SNEGSKA (reference sequence). With 0 bases removed from V and 1 base from J, the gap between germline ends came to 16 bases. CDR3 amino acids: CSARDYFSQASYEQYF. In DNA form, the CDR3 reads TGCAGTGCTAGAGATTATTTTAGTCAGGCTTCCTACGAGCAGTACTTC.

Concerning this clonotype: A clone one base away is much larger, so this may be a read error. The chain recombines TRBV7-2 with TRBJ2-3, with 7 bases identical to TRBD1. Germline CDR1 reads SGHTA; CDR2 reads FQGNSA. The CDR3 is made up of 13 amino acids. CDR3 sequence reads: CASSLDRTDSQYF. The CDR3 DNA is TGTGCCAGCAGCTTGGACAGGACAGATTCGCAGTATTTT.

The chain joins TRBV14 to TRBJ2-2, with D hard to call. V gave up 1 base and J gave up 8 bases, with 17 bases separating them. The CDR3 spans 16 residues. Germline V lookup: CDR1 SGHDN, CDR2 FVKESK. The CDR3 protein is CASSQVPTPIRGELFF. The CDR3 DNA sequence: TGTGCCAGCAGCCAAGTCCCAACACCTATTCGAGGGGAGCTGTTTTTT.

This clonotype turned up a few times. V is TRBV5-1 and J is TRBJ2-5; TRBD2 matches 14 bases. The CDR3 has 16 amino acids. Germline CDR1 SGHRS, CDR2 YFSETQ. V shed 0 bases, J shed 11 bases, and the junction held 9 bases outside the gene matches. The CDR3 region is CASSLGGTSGGNEQYF. The CDR3 nucleotides read TGCGCCAGCAGCTTGGGTGGGACTAGCGGGGGCAATGAGCAGTACTTC.

This clonotype was picked up a small number of times. The V gene is TRBV28, the J gene TRBJ2-1, with D perhaps being TRBD1 or TRBD2 (8 bases each). The V gene lost 5 bases and the J gene lost 4 bases, with 21 bases spanning the gap. The V gene's germline CDR1 is MDHEN and CDR2 SYDVKM. The CDR3 loop spans 17 amino acids. The CDR3 is CASSPGQGVAGYNEQFF. The CDR3 nucleotides read TGTGCCAGCAGTCCCGGACAGGGAGTAGCGGGGTACAATGAGCAGTTCTTC.

J is TRBJ2-1 and V is TRBV29-1; a possible D gene is TRBD2 (6 bases). The DNA end favors TRBJ2-7, so the J call may be wrong. This CDR3 region has 15 residues. Germline V gene lookup returns CDR1 SQVTM and CDR2 ANQGSEA. The CDR3 DNA sequence: TGCAGCGCTCCACACCTTAGCGGAAGCTACAATGAGCAGTACTTC. It codes for CSAPHLSGSYNEQYF.

This chain connects TRBV11-2 to TRBJ2-7; D may match TRBD1 or TRBD2 (5 bases each). The end of the DNA aligns better with TRBJ2-4, so the J call may be wrong. The CDR3 extends over 11 amino acids. Germline CDR1 SGHAT, CDR2 FQNNGV. CDR3 residues: CASERGGIQYF. In DNA, the CDR3 is TGTGCCAGCGAGAGGGGTGGCATTCAGTACTTC.

At least ten counts were recorded for this clonotype. This chain links TRBV6-2 or TRBV6-3 with TRBJ2-1, with TRBD2 identical over 11 bases. V gave up 6 bases and J gave up 5 bases; unmatched junction bases: 9. Germline loops: CDR1 MNHEY, CDR2 SVGEGT. This CDR3 has 16 residues. This CDR3 reads CASRANSGGANNEQFF. The CDR3 region has the DNA TGTGCCAGCAGGGCGAATAGCGGGGGGGCCAACAATGAGCAGTTCTTC.

This clonotype appeared a few times. This chain uses TRBV5-1 with TRBJ1-2, with TRBD1 as a possible D gene (6 bases). Germline V CDR1 and CDR2: SGHRS, YFSETQ. The CDR3 runs to 13 residues. Trimming stripped 4 bases from V and 4 bases from J, with 11 bases between. CDR3 in DNA: TGCGCCAGCAGCCAGACAGGTTCCTATGGCTACACCTTC. Amino acids: CASSQTGSYGYTF.

The chain joins TRBV14 to TRBJ2-3, with D maybe TRBD2 (5 bases). This CDR3 is built from 15 residues. Deletions cut 4 bases from V and 6 bases from J, with 17 bases between. Germline loops: CDR1 SGHDN, CDR2 FVKESK. The CDR3 loop reads CASSPTLDGDDTQYF. The CDR3 nucleotides are TGTGCCAGCAGCCCTACCCTGGACGGGGATGATACGCAGTATTTT. Complete variable domain (other parts from reference TRBV14 and TRBJ2-3): EAGVTQFPSHSVIEKGQTVTLRCDPISGHDNLYWYRRVMGKEIKFLLHFVKESKQDESGMPNNRFLAERTGGTYSTLKVQPAELEDSGVYFCASSPTLDGDDTQYFGPGTRLTVL.